This entry lists 18 T cell receptor beta chains sequenced from one sample in a study of early T cells in non-severe SARS-CoV-2 infection. TCRdb passed the 5' RACE reads through MiXCR, listing each CDR3 protein once. Here the sample spans about 110,000 distinct CDR3 sequences, 10% to 15% being singletons. The material sequenced was whole blood, taken at baseline. These receptors were collected from an adult who was a healthcare worker with PCR-confirmed SARS-CoV-2 infection or an uninfected control (not recorded which).

This rearrangement joins TRBV29-1 to TRBJ2-7; 11 positions agree with TRBD1. Germline lookup yields CDR1 SQVTM and CDR2 ANQGSEA. CDR3 length: 13 residues. J was trimmed by 6 bases and V by 5 bases; bases with no gene match: 6. CDR3 loop: CSVPGQGVSEQYF. In DNA, the CDR3 is TGCAGCGTTCCGGGACAGGGGGTCTCCGAGCAGTACTTC.

This rearrangement joins TRBV6-1 to TRBJ2-2; TRBD1 agrees at 8 bases. CDR3 length: 13 residues. V was pared by 6 bases and J by 6 bases, with 3 bases of the junction left unmatched. Germline assignment: CDR1 MNHNS and CDR2 SASEGT. The CDR3 nucleotides read TGTGCCAGCAGGGACAGGGCCCCCGGGGAGCTGTTTTTT. Amino acid sequence: CASRDRAPGELFF.

This clonotype was detected once. The chain has TRBV30 and TRBJ2-1; D might be TRBD2 (6 bases). Trimming cost V 1 base and J 8 bases, with 15 bases left between them. The CDR3 spans 14 residues. Per germline, CDR1 GTSNPN and CDR2 SVGIG (reference sequence). DNA of the CDR3: TGTGCCTGGAGTGCCGGACGTTTAGCGGATGAGCAGTTCTTC. Translation: CAWSAGRLADEQFF. Based on the CDR3 plus reference TRBV30 and TRBJ2-1, the full variable domain is SQTIHQWPATLVQPVGSPLSLECTVEGTSNPNLYWYRQAAGRGLQLLFYSVGIGQISSEVPQNLSASRPQDRQFILSSKKLLLSDSGFYLCAWSAGRLADEQFFGPGTRLTVL.

The rearrangement uses TRBV7-2 and TRBJ2-7; 9 bases match TRBD1. This CDR3 contains 16 residues. CDR1 SGHTA and CDR2 FQGNSA come from the germline V gene. The junction had 10 bases not matched to a gene; V was cut back by 5 bases and J by 2 bases. CDR3 nucleotide sequence: TGTGCCAGCAGCCTTACCGGGACAGGGTATCCCTACGAGCAGTACTTC. It codes for CASSLTGTGYPYEQYF.

This clonotype was detected only a few times. The rearrangement uses TRBV20-1 and TRBJ1-1; D is uncertain. This CDR3 is built from 14 residues. CDR1 is DFQATT and CDR2 is SNEGSKA in the germline V gene (reference sequence). Trimming cost V 0 bases and J 1 base, with 9 bases left between them. The CDR3: CSARDPFGNTEAFF. The CDR3 DNA reads as TGCAGTGCTAGAGATCCTTTTGGGAACACTGAAGCTTTCTTT.

This clonotype turned up a few times. The V gene is TRBV4-1, the J gene TRBJ1-6; 9 positions agree with TRBD1. Germline V lookup: CDR1 MGHRA, CDR2 YSYEKL. J gave up 7 bases and V 4 bases, and 11 bases lay outside the gene matches. The CDR3 sequence is 17 residues long. CDR3 DNA sequence: TGCGCCAGCAGCCTCAGCCCGGGACAGGGAGGGAATTCACCCCTCCACTTT. Its protein product is CASSLSPGQGGNSPLHF.

The chain carries TRBV18 and TRBJ1-6, with 8 bases fitting TRBD1. The CDR3 contains 15 residues. J gave up 10 bases and V 5 bases, and 10 bases lay outside the gene matches. Germline CDR1 is KGHSH and CDR2 is LQKENI. DNA for the CDR3: TGTGCCAGCTCAACCCGACAGGGGAAGAACTCACCCCTCCACTTT. Its protein is CASSTRQGKNSPLHF. The full variable domain, its missing parts supplied by reference TRBV18 and TRBJ1-6, is NAGVMQNPRHLVRRRGQEARLRCSPMKGHSHVYWYRQLPEEGLKFMVYLQKENIIDESGMPKERFSAEFPKEGPSILRIQQVVRGDSAAYFCASSTRQGKNSPLHFGNGTRLTVT.

The gene calls are TRBV4-1 and TRBJ1-2, with D tentatively TRBD1 (5 bases). Germline V gene sequence: CDR1 MGHRA, CDR2 YSYEKL. Trimming cost V 1 base and J 2 bases, with 8 bases left between them. This CDR3 region has 14 residues. DNA for the CDR3: TGCGCCAGCAGCCAAGCGGCAGGGAACTATGGCTACACCTTC. The encoded protein is CASSQAAGNYGYTF.

Ten or more counts support this clonotype. The chain joins TRBV6-1 to TRBJ2-1; no firm D call. V lost 4 bases and J 1 base, leaving 2 bases between the germline ends. There are 12 residues in the CDR3. Germline CDR1 and CDR2: MNHNS and SASEGT. The CDR3 DNA reads as TGTGCCAGCAGTGGGTCCTACAATGAGCAGTTCTTC. Protein sequence: CASSGSYNEQFF.

This clonotype was recorded many times. The V gene is TRBV5-1, the J gene TRBJ2-3, with D maybe TRBD1 (5 bases). The germline V and J ends were trimmed by 6 bases and 0 bases, with 17 bases remaining between them. The length of the CDR3 is 16 residues. CDR1 and CDR2 (germline): SGHRS, YFSETQ. The CDR3 region has the DNA TGCGCCAGCAAACGGCAACAGGTTTCTAGCACAGATACGCAGTATTTT. Protein product: CASKRQQVSSTDTQYF.

The V call is TRBV7-2, the J call TRBJ2-2; 9 positions match TRBD1. V lost 4 bases, J lost 6 bases, and 6 bases stayed unmatched. The CDR3 loop spans 15 amino acids. Germline V gene data show CDR1 as SGHTA and CDR2 as FQGNSA. DNA for the CDR3: TGTGCCAGCAGCTCGGTGACAGGGGGGCCCGGGGAGCTGTTTTTT. Translating it yields CASSSVTGGPGELFF. Using reference TRBV7-2 and TRBJ2-2 for the parts outside the CDR3, the full variable domain is GAGVSQSPSNKVTEKGKDVELRCDPISGHTALYWYRQSLGQGLEFLIYFQGNSAPDKSGLPSDRFSAERTGGSVSTLTIQRTQQEDSAVYLCASSSVTGGPGELFFGEGSRLTVL.

The chain links TRBV7-9 to TRBJ1-1, with 11 bases lining up with TRBD1. J was trimmed by 5 bases and V by 7 bases; bases with no gene match: 3. The V gene's germline CDR1 is SEHNR and CDR2 FQNEAQ (reference sequence). This CDR3 region has 13 residues. CDR3 residues: CASTGTGGTEAFF. The DNA of the CDR3 is TGTGCCAGCACCGGGACAGGGGGAACTGAAGCTTTCTTT.

The rearrangement joins TRBV2 to TRBJ2-1; 9 nucleotides match TRBD2. The V gene end was trimmed by 6 bases and the J gene end by 16 bases; junction bases not matched to a gene: 7. Germline V gene sequence: CDR1 SNHLY, CDR2 FYNNEI. CDR3 size: 11 residues. The CDR3 loop is CASSLAGDDFF. CDR3 bases: TGTGCCAGCAGCTTAGCGGGAGATGATTTCTTC.

This clonotype came up many times. The chain joins TRBV5-1 to TRBJ1-4, with D perhaps TRBD1 (5 bases). The germline gives CDR1 SGHRS, CDR2 YFSETQ. This CDR3 comprises 15 residues. Trimming cost V 0 bases and J 7 bases, with 13 bases left between them. The CDR3 region is CASSLDNRPPEKLFF. The CDR3 nucleotides read TGCGCCAGCAGCTTGGACAACAGGCCGCCTGAAAAACTGTTTTTT. Full variable domain (outside the CDR3, taken from reference TRBV5-1 and TRBJ1-4): KAGVTQTPRYLIKTRGQQVTLSCSPISGHRSVSWYQQTPGQGLQFLFEYFSETQRNKGNFPGRFSGRQFSNSRSEMNVSTLELGDSALYLCASSLDNRPPEKLFFGSGTQLSVL.

This clonotype has a count of ten or more. This chain joins TRBV18 and TRBJ2-3, with a tentative D call TRBD1 (5 bases). The CDR3 totals 14 residues. From germline, CDR1 is KGHSH and CDR2 LQKENI. V was cut by 0 bases and J by 5 bases, with 9 bases left in between. CDR3 amino acids: CASSPPQGRDTQYF. CDR3 sequence (DNA): TGTGCCAGCTCACCACCTCAGGGTCGAGATACGCAGTATTTT.

CDR3 residues: CASSPVGQQNTEAFF. CDR3 DNA: TGTGCCAGCTCACCGGTAGGACAGCAGAACACTGAAGCTTTCTTT. The chain couples TRBV18 to TRBJ1-1; D perhaps matches TRBD1 (6 bases). V dropped 3 bases and J dropped 1 base, with 12 bases sitting between them. This CDR3 has 15 residues. Germline CDR1 KGHSH, CDR2 LQKENI.

Only a few counts were recorded for this clonotype. DNA for the CDR3: TGTGCCAGCAGGAAGGGGGCCGGCACTGAAGCTTTCTTT. This encodes CASRKGAGTEAFF. This chain connects TRBV6-5 to TRBJ1-1; 7 nucleotides line up with TRBD1. V lost 6 bases and J lost 4; bases outside the gene matches: 5. This CDR3 region has 13 residues. Germline V lookup: CDR1 MNHEY, CDR2 SVGAGI.

This clonotype was recorded a few times. The chain has TRBV14 and TRBJ2-1; TRBD2 matches 9 bases. Per germline, CDR1 SGHDN and CDR2 FVKESK. This CDR3 is built from 16 residues. The V gene end was trimmed by 4 bases and the J gene end by 6 bases; junction bases not matched to a gene: 10. CDR3 protein: CASSLEPGGRANEQFF. The CDR3 coding sequence is TGTGCCAGCAGCCTCGAGCCTGGCGGGAGGGCCAATGAGCAGTTCTTC.